This TCR beta chain is from a study of tumor-infiltrating lymphocytes in primary liver carcinoma. Only a few counts were recorded for this clonotype. V gave up 4 bases and J gave up 3 bases; unmatched junction bases: 7. Germline V lookup: CDR1 SGHDN, CDR2 FVKESK. The CDR3 spans 15 residues. Germline DNA was extracted alongside blood RNA, which was obtained from unsorted whole blood. A primer in the constant region served to generate TCR beta cDNA from roughly 550 ng of total RNA. Three nested multiplex PCR rounds, a slightly modified ARM-PCR, produced the libraries for TCR beta. Running 10 cycles apiece, the first two PCR rounds relied on TRBV1-TRBV30 forward primers together with a C-beta reverse primer. TCRdb re-analysed the multiplex PCR reads in MiXCR, keeping a single row per CDR3 protein. The table lists over 250,000 distinct CDR3 sequences, 50% to 60% of them singletons.

The sequenced material came from peripheral blood. This chain joins TRBV14 and TRBJ2-3, with 7 bases matching TRBD1. The receptor was derived from a woman between 25 and 40 years old with primary liver carcinoma and hepatitis B virus infection. The CDR3 loop is CASSRTTGPTDTQYF. Written as DNA, the CDR3 is TGTGCCAGCAGCCGGACGACAGGGCCGACAGATACGCAGTATTTT.